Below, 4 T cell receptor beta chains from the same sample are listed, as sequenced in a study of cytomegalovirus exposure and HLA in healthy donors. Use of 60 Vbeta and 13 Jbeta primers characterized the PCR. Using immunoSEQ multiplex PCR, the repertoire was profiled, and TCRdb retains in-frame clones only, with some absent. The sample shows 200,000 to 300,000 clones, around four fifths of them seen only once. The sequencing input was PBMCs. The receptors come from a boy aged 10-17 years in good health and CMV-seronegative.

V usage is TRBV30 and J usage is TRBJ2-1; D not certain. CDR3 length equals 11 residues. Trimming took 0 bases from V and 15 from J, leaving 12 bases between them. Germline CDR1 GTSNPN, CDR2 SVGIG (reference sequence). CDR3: CAWSVHSFWFF. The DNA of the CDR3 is TGTGCCTGGAGTGTACACAGTTTTTGGTTCTTC.

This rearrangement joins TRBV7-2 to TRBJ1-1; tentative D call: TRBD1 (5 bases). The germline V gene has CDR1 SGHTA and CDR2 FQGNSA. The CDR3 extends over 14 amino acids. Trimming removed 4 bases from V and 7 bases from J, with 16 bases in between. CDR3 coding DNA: TGTGCCAGCAGCTCCCGTGCAGGGTTAGTTGAAGCTTTCTTT. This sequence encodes CASSSRAGLVEAFF. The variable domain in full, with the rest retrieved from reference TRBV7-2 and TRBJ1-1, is GAGVSQSPSNKVTEKGKDVELRCDPISGHTALYWYRQSLGQGLEFLIYFQGNSAPDKSGLPSDRFSAERTGGSVSTLTIQRTQQEDSAVYLCASSSRAGLVEAFFGQGTRLTVV.

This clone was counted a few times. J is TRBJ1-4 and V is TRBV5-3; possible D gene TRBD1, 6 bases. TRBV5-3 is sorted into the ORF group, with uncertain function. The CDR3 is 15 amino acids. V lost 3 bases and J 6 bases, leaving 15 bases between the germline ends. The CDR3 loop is CARSSYDRFHEKLFF. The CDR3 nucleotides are TGTGCCAGAAGCTCTTACGACAGGTTCCATGAAAAACTGTTTTTT.

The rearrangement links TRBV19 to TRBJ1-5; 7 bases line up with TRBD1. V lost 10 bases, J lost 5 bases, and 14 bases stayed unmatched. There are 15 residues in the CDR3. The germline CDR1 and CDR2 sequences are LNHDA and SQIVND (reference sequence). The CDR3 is CATRETRGPDQPQHF. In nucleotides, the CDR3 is TGTGCCACCCGCGAGACAAGGGGGCCGGATCAGCCCCAGCATTTT.